A single sample gave rise to the 14 T cell receptor beta chains below, sequenced in a study of cytomegalovirus exposure and HLA in healthy donors. A multiplex PCR was run with 60 Vbeta primers and 13 Jbeta primers. Sequencing was performed with immunoSEQ multiplex PCR; in TCRdb, only in-frame clones are kept and a portion is missing. The table shows some 79,000 clones, with 60% to 85% occurring only once. The sample consisted of PBMCs. All receptors come from a male donor in good health and CMV-seropositive.

The V gene is TRBV11-3, the J gene TRBJ2-1; the match to TRBD1 covers 7 bases. Germline lookup yields CDR1 SGHNT and CDR2 YENEEA. The CDR3 is 15 amino acids. V shed 1 base, J shed 5 bases, and the junction held 5 bases outside the gene matches. This CDR3 is CASSLAGTVDNEQFF. For the CDR3, the DNA is TGTGCCAGCAGCTTAGCTGGGACAGTGGACAATGAGCAGTTCTTC.

The V call is TRBV27, the J call TRBJ2-5; 9 bases map to TRBD1. CDR1 and CDR2 (germline): MNHEY, SMNVEV (reference sequence). V lost 2 bases to trimming and J lost 9 bases; unmatched junction nucleotides: 7. This CDR3 comprises 14 residues. The CDR3 coding sequence is TGTGCCAGCAGTTTAGCCGGGACAGGGAGGGCCCAGTACTTC. Amino acids: CASSLAGTGRAQYF.

The CDR3 here is CASSWAGGNTEAFF. The CDR3 nucleotides are TGTGCCAGCAGTTGGGCAGGGGGTAACACTGAAGCTTTCTTT. The rearrangement links TRBV27 to TRBJ1-1; TRBD1 matches at 7 bases. Trimming took 4 bases from V and 2 from J; bases not matched to a gene: 4. The CDR3 is 14 amino acids. Germline CDR1 and CDR2: MNHEY and SMNVEV (reference sequence).

CDR3: CASSLGSTAGGYTF. CDR3 in DNA: TGCGCCAGCAGCTTGGGATCCACGGCGGGTGGCTACACCTTC. The chain combines TRBV5-1 with TRBJ1-2; D is ambiguous. The ends were cut back, 0 bases at V and 7 bases at J, with 13 bases in the middle. CDR3 size: 14 residues. Germline values: CDR1 SGHRS, CDR2 YFSETQ.

The V gene is TRBV19, the J gene TRBJ1-2; TRBD1 agrees at 7 bases. Germline CDR1 LNHDA, CDR2 SQIVND (reference sequence). The CDR3 covers 14 residues. V lost 4 bases, J lost 1 base, and 3 bases stayed unmatched. CDR3 loop: CASSTGTDNYGYTF. The CDR3 nucleotides are TGTGCCAGTAGTACAGGGACAGATAACTATGGCTACACCTTC.

This chain joins TRBV5-1 and TRBJ2-7; TRBD1 is a possible D gene (7 bases). Germline V gives CDR1 SGHRS, CDR2 YFSETQ. There are 15 residues in the CDR3. Trimming stripped 4 bases from V and 7 bases from J, with 21 bases between. Here the CDR3 reads CASSPGGQGVQEQYF. CDR3 coding DNA: TGCGCCAGCAGCCCCGGAGGGCAGGGGGTGCAGGAGCAGTACTTC.

This clone was detected only once. V usage is TRBV5-1 and J usage is TRBJ1-5; perhaps TRBD1 as D (5 bases). Trimming removed 3 bases at V and 8 bases at J, with 21 bases between. The CDR3 runs 16 residues. The germline V gene has CDR1 SGHRS and CDR2 YFSETQ. The DNA for the CDR3 is TGCGCCAGCAGCTCGGGGCGCGGGACGGAGTCGGAGCCCCAGCATTTT. Translated: CASSSGRGTESEPQHF.

This chain's CDR3 is CASSPRAGARETQYF. The CDR3 DNA sequence: TGTGCCAGCAGCCCCCGGGCGGGGGCGCGTGAGACCCAGTACTTC. The rearrangement links TRBV7-6 to TRBJ2-5, with a tentative D call TRBD2 (7 bases). Germline values: CDR1 SGHVS, CDR2 FNYEAQ. This CDR3 comprises 15 residues. V was clipped by 5 bases and J by 5 bases, with 18 bases between them.

The CDR3 nucleotides are TGTGCCAGCAGCTTTGGCCCGAAGAACACTGAAGCTTTCTTT. Translated: CASSFGPKNTEAFF. V usage is TRBV7-9 and J usage is TRBJ1-1; D is unresolved. With 3 bases removed from V and 1 base from J, the gap between germline ends came to 9 bases. This CDR3 contains 14 residues. CDR1 is SEHNR, CDR2 FQNEAQ, per germline (reference sequence).

The rearrangement joins TRBV5-1 to TRBJ2-1; a weak D match, TRBD2 (6 bases). This CDR3 is 14 amino acids long. Germline CDR1 is SGHRS and CDR2 is YFSETQ. V was cut by 2 bases and J by 0 bases, with 6 bases left in between. The CDR3 region has the DNA TGCGCCAGCAGCTTCGGGGGCTCCTACAATGAGCAGTTCTTC. Amino acid sequence: CASSFGGSYNEQFF.

The rearrangement joins TRBV6-6 to TRBJ2-5; 7 nucleotides line up with TRBD1. The end of the DNA is better explained by TRBJ2-7, so the J call may be wrong. Germline CDR1 is MNHNY and CDR2 is SVGAGI (reference sequence). This CDR3 comprises 13 residues. This CDR3 reads CASSYGQADEQYF. The DNA for the CDR3 is TGTGCCAGCAGTTACGGACAGGCGGACGAGCAGTACTTC.

This chain uses TRBV5-4 with TRBJ2-7; 7 positions match TRBD1. The CDR3 is made up of 12 amino acids. The V gene end was trimmed by 4 bases and the J gene end by 5 bases; junction bases not matched to a gene: 3. Per the germline V gene, CDR1 is SGHNT and CDR2 is YYREEE (reference sequence). CDR3 nucleotides: TGTGCCAGCAGCCCGACAGGGAACGAGCAGTACTTC. This encodes CASSPTGNEQYF.

V usage is TRBV7-8 and J usage is TRBJ1-2; tentative D call: TRBD1 (5 bases). V lost 5 bases and J lost 4, with 17 bases in between. This CDR3 is 15 amino acids long. The germline V gene has CDR1 SGHVS and CDR2 FQNEAQ. The CDR3 DNA reads as TGTGCCAGCAGCGATCGTCGGGGGGGAAGCTATGGCTACACCTTC. Encoded protein: CASSDRRGGSYGYTF.

The chain has TRBV28 and TRBJ2-7, with D maybe TRBD1 (6 bases). With 8 bases removed from V and 6 bases from J, the gap between germline ends came to 8 bases. CDR1 is MDHEN and CDR2 is SYDVKM in the germline V gene. This CDR3 comprises 10 residues. CDR3 coding DNA: TGTGCCAGCGGGACATGCGAGCAGTACTTC. It translates to CASGTCEQYF.